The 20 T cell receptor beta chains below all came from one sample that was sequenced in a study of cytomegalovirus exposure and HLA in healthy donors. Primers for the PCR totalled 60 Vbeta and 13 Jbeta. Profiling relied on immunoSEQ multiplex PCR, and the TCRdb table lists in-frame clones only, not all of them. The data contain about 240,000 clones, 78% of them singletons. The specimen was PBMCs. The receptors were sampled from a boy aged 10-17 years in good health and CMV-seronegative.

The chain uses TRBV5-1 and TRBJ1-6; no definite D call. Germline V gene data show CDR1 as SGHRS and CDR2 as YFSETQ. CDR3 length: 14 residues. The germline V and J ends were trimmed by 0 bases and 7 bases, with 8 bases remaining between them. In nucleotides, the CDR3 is TGCGCCAGCAGCTTGGACAGTAACAATTCACCCCTCCACTTT. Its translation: CASSLDSNNSPLHF. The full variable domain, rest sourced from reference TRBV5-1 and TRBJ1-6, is KAGVTQTPRYLIKTRGQQVTLSCSPISGHRSVSWYQQTPGQGLQFLFEYFSETQRNKGNFPGRFSGRQFSNSRSEMNVSTLELGDSALYLCASSLDSNNSPLHFGNGTRLTVT.

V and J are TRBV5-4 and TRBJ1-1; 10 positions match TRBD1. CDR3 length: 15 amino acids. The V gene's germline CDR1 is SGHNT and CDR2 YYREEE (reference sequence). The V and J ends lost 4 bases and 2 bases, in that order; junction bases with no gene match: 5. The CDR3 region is CASSGRDRGNTEAFF. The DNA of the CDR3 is TGTGCCAGCAGCGGGCGGGACAGGGGTAACACTGAAGCTTTCTTT.

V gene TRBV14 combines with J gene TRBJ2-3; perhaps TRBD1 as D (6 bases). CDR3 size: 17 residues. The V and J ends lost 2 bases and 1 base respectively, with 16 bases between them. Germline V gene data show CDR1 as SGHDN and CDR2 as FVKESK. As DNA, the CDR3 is TGTGCCAGCAGCCAATCGACAGGACCGAGAGGCACAGATACGCAGTATTTT. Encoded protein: CASSQSTGPRGTDTQYF.

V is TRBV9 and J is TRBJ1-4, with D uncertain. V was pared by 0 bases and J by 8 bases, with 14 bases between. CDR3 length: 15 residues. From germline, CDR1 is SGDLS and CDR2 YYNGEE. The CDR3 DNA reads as TGTGCCAGCAGCGTAGTGTCCGGCCTGCGGGAAAAACTGTTTTTT. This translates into CASSVVSGLREKLFF.

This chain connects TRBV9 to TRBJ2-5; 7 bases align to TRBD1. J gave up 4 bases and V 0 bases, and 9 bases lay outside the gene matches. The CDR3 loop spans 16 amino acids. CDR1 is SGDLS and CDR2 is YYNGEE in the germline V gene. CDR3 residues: CASSVASRQGGETQYF. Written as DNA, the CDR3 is TGTGCCAGCAGCGTAGCGTCTCGACAGGGCGGAGAGACCCAGTACTTC. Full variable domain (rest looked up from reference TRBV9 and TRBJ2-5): DSGVTQTPKHLITATGQRVTLRCSPRSGDLSVYWYQQSLDQGLQFLIQYYNGEERAKGNILERFSAQQFPDLHSELNLSSLELGDSALYFCASSVASRQGGETQYFGPGTRLLVL.

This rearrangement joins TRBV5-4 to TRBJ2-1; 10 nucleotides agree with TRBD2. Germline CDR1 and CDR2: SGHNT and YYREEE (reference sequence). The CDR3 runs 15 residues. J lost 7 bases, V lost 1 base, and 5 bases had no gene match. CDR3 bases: TGTGCCAGCAGCTTGAAGCGGGAGGGGGAGAATGAGCAGTTCTTC. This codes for CASSLKREGENEQFF.

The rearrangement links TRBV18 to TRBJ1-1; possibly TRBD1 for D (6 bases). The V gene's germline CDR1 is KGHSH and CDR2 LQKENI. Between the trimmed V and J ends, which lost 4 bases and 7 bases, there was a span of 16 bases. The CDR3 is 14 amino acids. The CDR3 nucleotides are TGTGCCAGCTCACTAGGGAACAGGGCCCGTGAAGCTTTCTTT. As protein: CASSLGNRAREAFF.

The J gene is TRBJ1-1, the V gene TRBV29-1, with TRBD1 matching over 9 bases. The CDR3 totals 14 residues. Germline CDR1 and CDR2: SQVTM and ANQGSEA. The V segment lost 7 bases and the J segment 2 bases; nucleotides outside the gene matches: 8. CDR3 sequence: CSAGGGQGNTEAFF. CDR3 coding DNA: TGCAGCGCCGGCGGGGGACAGGGAAACACTGAAGCTTTCTTT.

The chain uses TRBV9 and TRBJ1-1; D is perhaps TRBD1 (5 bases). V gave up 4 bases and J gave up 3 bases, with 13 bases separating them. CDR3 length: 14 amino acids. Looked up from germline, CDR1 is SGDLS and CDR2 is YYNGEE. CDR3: CASSPRGVDTEAFF. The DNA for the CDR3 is TGTGCCAGCAGCCCCCGGGGGGTGGACACTGAAGCTTTCTTT.

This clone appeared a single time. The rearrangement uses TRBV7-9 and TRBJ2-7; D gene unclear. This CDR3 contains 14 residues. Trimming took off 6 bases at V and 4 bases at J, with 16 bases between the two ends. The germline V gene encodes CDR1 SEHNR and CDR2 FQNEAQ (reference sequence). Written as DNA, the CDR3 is TGTGCCAGCAGGTCCGCGAGAGGTCTGTACGAGCAGTACTTC. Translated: CASRSARGLYEQYF.

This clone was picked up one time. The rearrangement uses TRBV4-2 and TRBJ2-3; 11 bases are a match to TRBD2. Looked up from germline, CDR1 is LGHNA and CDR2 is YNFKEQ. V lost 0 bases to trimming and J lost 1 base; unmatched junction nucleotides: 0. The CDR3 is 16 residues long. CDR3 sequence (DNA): TGTGCCAGCAGCCAAGAGACTAGCGGGGGCACAGATACGCAGTATTTT. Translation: CASSQETSGGTDTQYF.

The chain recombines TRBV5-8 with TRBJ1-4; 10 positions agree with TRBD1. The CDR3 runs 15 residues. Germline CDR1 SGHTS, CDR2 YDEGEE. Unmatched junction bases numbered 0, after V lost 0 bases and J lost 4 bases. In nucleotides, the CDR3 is TGTGCCAGCAGCTTGGGGACAGGGGGTAATGAAAAACTGTTTTTT. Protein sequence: CASSLGTGGNEKLFF.

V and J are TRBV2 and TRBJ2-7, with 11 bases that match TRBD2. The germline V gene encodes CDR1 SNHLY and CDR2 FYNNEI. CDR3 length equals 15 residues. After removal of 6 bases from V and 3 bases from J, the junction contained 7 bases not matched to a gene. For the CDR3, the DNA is TGTGCCAGCAGCTTCGTCGGGACTAGCGGCTACGAGCAGTACTTC. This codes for CASSFVGTSGYEQYF.

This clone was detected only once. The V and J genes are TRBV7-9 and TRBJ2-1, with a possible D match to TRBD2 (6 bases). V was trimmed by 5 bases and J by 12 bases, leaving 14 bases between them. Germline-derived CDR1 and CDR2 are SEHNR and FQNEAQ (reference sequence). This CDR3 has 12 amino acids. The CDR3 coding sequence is TGTGCCAGCAGCCCGACGGGAGAGGCGCAGTTCTTC. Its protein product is CASSPTGEAQFF. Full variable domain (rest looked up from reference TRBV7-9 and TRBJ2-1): DTGVSQNPRHKITKRGQNVTFRCDPISEHNRLYWYRQTLGQGPEFLTYFQNEAQLEKSRLLSDRFSAERPKGSFSTLEIQRTEQGDSAMYLCASSPTGEAQFFGPGTRLTVL.

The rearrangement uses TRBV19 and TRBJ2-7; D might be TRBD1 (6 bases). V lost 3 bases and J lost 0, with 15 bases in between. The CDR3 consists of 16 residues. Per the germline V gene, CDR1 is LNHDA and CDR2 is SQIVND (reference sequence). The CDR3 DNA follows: TGTGCCAGTAGTATCCACCAGGGGCGAATCTCCTACGAGCAGTACTTC. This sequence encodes CASSIHQGRISYEQYF.

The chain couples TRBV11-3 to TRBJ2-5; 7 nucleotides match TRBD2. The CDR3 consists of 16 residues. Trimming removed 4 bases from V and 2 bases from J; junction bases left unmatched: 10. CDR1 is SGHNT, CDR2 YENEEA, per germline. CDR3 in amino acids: CASSWTSGGQQETQYF. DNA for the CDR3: TGTGCCAGCAGCTGGACTAGTGGTGGACAACAAGAGACCCAGTACTTC. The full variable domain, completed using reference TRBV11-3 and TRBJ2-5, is EAGVVQSPRYKIIEKKQPVAFWCNPISGHNTLYWYLQNLGQGPELLIRYENEEAVDDSQLPKDRFSAERLKGVDSTLKIQPAELGDSAVYLCASSWTSGGQQETQYFGPGTRLLVL.

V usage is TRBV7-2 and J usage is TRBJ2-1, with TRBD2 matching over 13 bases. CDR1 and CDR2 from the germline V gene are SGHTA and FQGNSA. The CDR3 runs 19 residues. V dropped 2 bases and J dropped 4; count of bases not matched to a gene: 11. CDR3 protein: CASSLTSGGAGRFYNEQFF. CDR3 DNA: TGTGCCAGCAGCTTAACTAGCGGGGGGGCAGGGCGGTTTTACAATGAGCAGTTCTTC.

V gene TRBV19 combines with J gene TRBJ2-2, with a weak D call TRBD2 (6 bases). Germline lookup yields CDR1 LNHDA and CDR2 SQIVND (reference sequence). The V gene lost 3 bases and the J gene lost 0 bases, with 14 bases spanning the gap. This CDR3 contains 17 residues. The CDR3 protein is CASSISPWEANTGELFF. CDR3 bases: TGTGCCAGTAGTATTTCCCCCTGGGAGGCGAACACCGGGGAGCTGTTTTTT.

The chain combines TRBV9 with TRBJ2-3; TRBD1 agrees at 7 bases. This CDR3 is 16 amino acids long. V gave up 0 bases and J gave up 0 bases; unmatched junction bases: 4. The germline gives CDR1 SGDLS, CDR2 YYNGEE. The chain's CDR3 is CASSVVEGASTDTQYF. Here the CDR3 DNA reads TGTGCCAGCAGCGTAGTTGAGGGGGCCAGCACAGATACGCAGTATTTT.

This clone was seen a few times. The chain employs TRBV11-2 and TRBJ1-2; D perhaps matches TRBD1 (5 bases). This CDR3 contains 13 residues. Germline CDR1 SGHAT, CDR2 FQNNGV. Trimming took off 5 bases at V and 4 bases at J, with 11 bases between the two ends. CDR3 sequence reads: CASSHRSSYGYTF. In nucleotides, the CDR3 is TGTGCCAGCAGCCACAGGAGTTCCTATGGCTACACCTTC.